This record covers a single TCR beta chain. This CDR3 has 15 residues. Germline CDR1 SGHTA, CDR2 FQGNSA. The ends were cut back, 3 bases at V and 2 bases at J, with 13 bases in the middle. The record originates from a study of blood T cell repertoires in COVID-19. As for the study in general: Acute and convalescent COVID-19 specimens originated in the United States, Italy and Spain. Nucleic acid was either cDNA or gDNA, and it came from T cells, B-cell-depleted T cells, or PBMCs.

Original methodology: Reference gene primer amplification gave nucleated cell count estimates. Repertoires were generated with immunoSEQ multiplex PCR, while TCRdb's copy carries only in-frame clones and drops some. That table furnishes V, J and clone size, whereas the DNA furnished D and trimming. The table lists several thousand clones, 80% of them singletons. The chain employs TRBV7-2 and TRBJ1-2; D remains unclear. Sequenced input: peripheral blood. The sequence derives from a man between 65 and 79 years old with active COVID-19. CDR3 protein: CASSFVSQTNYGYTF. DNA of the CDR3: TGTGCCAGCAGCTTTGTGTCACAGACAAACTATGGCTACACCTTC.